This TCR beta chain originates from a study of blood T cell repertoires in COVID-19. Here immunoSEQ multiplex PCR was the method, and the copy in TCRdb shows in-frame clones only, minus some. This sample has some 160,000 clones, with around 83% found just once. The CDR3 totals 14 residues. V lost 0 bases to trimming and J lost 5 bases, with 10 bases between them. Germline CDR1 SEHNR, CDR2 FQNEAQ (reference sequence). The V and J genes are TRBV7-9 and TRBJ1-1; TRBD1 is a possible D gene (5 bases). The clonotype comes from a woman aged 65 to 85 who had recovered from COVID-19. The sequenced sample was peripheral blood. DNA for the CDR3: TGTGCCAGCAGCTTAGCGTCGGGGGGGACTGAAGCTTTCTTT. Its protein is CASSLASGGTEAFF.